These T cell receptor beta chains were read from a single sample in a study of OX40 agonist ivuxolimab in advanced cancers. Only in-frame clones appear in the TCRdb table, and some are missing; sequencing was by immunoSEQ multiplex PCR. The data contain over 80,000 clones, 85% to 90% of them singletons. The specimen comprised CD4+ or CD8+ T cells sorted from blood, sampled in a trial of the OX40 agonist ivuxolimab. These receptors were obtained from an adult with an advanced solid tumor such as melanoma, head and neck, liver or kidney cancer. Each CDR3 is given without its conserved first and last residue. A D gene is named only where the DNA matches it firmly.

j_gene | v_gene | d_gene | CDR3aa
TRBJ2-5 | TRBV5-4 | TRBD2 | ASSSGGLGASETQY
TRBJ2-7 | TRBV5-1 | TRBD1 | ASSQEGGFYEQY
TRBJ1-3 | TRBV18 | NA | ASSSRKGPYSGNTIY
TRBJ2-2 | TRBV11-2 | TRBD1 | ASSPGQGGTGELF
TRBJ2-1 | TRBV6-4 | TRBD1 | ASRRTGGSYNEQF
TRBJ2-5 | TRBV10-2 | NA | ASSDSGGTQY
TRBJ1-2 | TRBV10-1 | TRBD1 | ASSESRTGNPLGYT
TRBJ2-7 | TRBV6-1 | TRBD1 | ASSEFGTGVYEQY
TRBJ2-5 | TRBV12-5 | NA | ASGPRGRQETQY
TRBJ1-2 | TRBV6-6 | TRBD1 | ASRRGTEANYGYT
TRBJ2-1 | TRBV1 | NA | TSSPCSSGGFNEQF
TRBJ1-6 | TRBV11-3 | TRBD1 | ASSHRGQYNSPLH
TRBJ2-7 | TRBV27 | NA | ASRGIPGEQY
TRBJ1-1 | TRBV18 | TRBD1 | ASSPLKTGGSTEAF
TRBJ2-7 | TRBV19 | NA | ASSIDASPYEQY